The next 4 T cell receptor beta chains were all read from a single sample in a study of blood T cell repertoires in COVID-19. The assay was immunoSEQ multiplex PCR, and TCRdb's table has in-frame clones only and misses some. The sample consists of 150,000 to 200,000 clones, 74% of them appearing once. Sequenced material: peripheral blood. The receptors come from an elderly woman with acute or convalescent COVID-19.

The chain has TRBV28 and TRBJ2-7; 8 nucleotides match TRBD2. CDR3 length: 13 amino acids. V lost 6 bases to trimming and J lost 3 bases; unmatched junction nucleotides: 4. Looked up from germline, CDR1 is MDHEN and CDR2 is SYDVKM. CDR3 coding DNA: TGTGCCAGCAGAGCGGGAGCCTTCTACGAGCAGTACTTC. It is translated as CASRAGAFYEQYF.

The V gene is TRBV4-2, the J gene TRBJ1-5; 8 positions agree with TRBD1. CDR1 LGHNA and CDR2 YNFKEQ come from the germline V gene. The junction had 7 bases not matched to a gene; V was cut back by 5 bases and J by 10 bases. CDR3 size: 13 residues. In DNA form, the CDR3 reads TGTGCCAGCAGCTTCGACAGGGGTGATCCCCAGCATTTT. Its protein is CASSFDRGDPQHF.

The chain carries TRBV7-8 and TRBJ2-5, with no clear D. Germline CDR1 and CDR2: SGHVS and FQNEAQ. V dropped 5 bases and J dropped 8 bases, with 12 bases sitting between them. CDR3 size: 12 residues. This chain's CDR3 is CASSRPPSTQYF. The CDR3 bases are TGTGCCAGCAGCCGACCCCCCAGTACCCAGTACTTC.

For the CDR3, the DNA is TGTGCCAGTCAGGGGGCCGTTGGGAACACCGGGGAGCTGTTTTTT. Protein: CASQGAVGNTGELFF. J is TRBJ2-2 and V is TRBV4-2; 8 bases agree with TRBD1. The CDR3 is 15 residues long. Germline values: CDR1 LGHNA, CDR2 YNFKEQ. V shed 9 bases and J 1 base; nucleotides not matched to a gene: 7.